This is a list of T cell receptor beta chains from one sample in a study of technical replicates of blood from a few donors. Sequenced by immunoSEQ multiplex PCR; TCRdb stores in-frame clones only, minus some. Of roughly 80,000 clones in the sample, approximately 94% were seen once. Sequencing input: T cells isolated from PBMCs. These receptors all come from a human donor in good health. Both conserved end residues are part of each CDR3. A D gene is named only where the DNA matches it firmly. The size of a clone is reported for some rows only, either as once, few or many, or as a class for expanded clones.

V gene	clone size	D gene	J gene	CDR3 DNA	CDR3 protein
TRBV5-1	NA	NA	TRBJ2-7	TGCGCCAGCAGCTTGGGGGGGGGACAGGCATTATACGAGCAGTACTTC	CASSLGGGQALYEQYF
TRBV11-2	NA	TRBD1	TRBJ1-1	TGTGCCAGCAGCTTCTATGGACAGGAGACTGAAGCTTTCTTT	CASSFYGQETEAFF
TRBV5-1	NA	NA	TRBJ2-3	TGCGCCAGCAGCTTAGTTATCGAGGATTCAGATACGCAGTATTTT	CASSLVIEDSDTQYF
TRBV5-1	NA	TRBD1	TRBJ2-5	TGCGCCAGCAACGACAGGGGTTCTACTGAAGAGACCCAGTACTTC	CASNDRGSTEETQYF
TRBV6-1	once	NA	TRBJ2-5	TGTGCCAGCAGTGAAGCGGGAGACAGGGAGACCCAGTACTTC	CASSEAGDRETQYF
TRBV11-2	NA	NA	TRBJ2-7	TGTGCCAGCAGCTTAAGAGGGCAGGGGAACCACGAGCAGTACTTC	CASSLRGQGNHEQYF
TRBV19	NA	TRBD2	TRBJ2-1	TGTGCCAGTAGAAGTATAGCGGGAGGAAATTCCGGCTCCTACAATGAGCAGTTCTTC	CASRSIAGGNSGSYNEQFF
TRBV27	NA	NA	TRBJ1-5	TGTGCCAGCAGTTTACAGGGTAGTGGTCAGCCCCAGCATTTT	CASSLQGSGQPQHF
TRBV5-6	NA	NA	TRBJ2-7	TGTGCCAGCAGCTTTGCGGGCGGCCGCTCCTACGAGCAGTACTTC	CASSFAGGRSYEQYF
TRBV7-9	NA	NA	TRBJ2-7	TGTGCCAGCAGTTCTTTTAGCTCCTACGAGCAGTACTTC	CASSSFSSYEQYF
TRBV10-3	NA	NA	TRBJ2-2	TGTGCCATCAGTGATTTAGGGGGAGAGGAAACCGGGGAGCTGTTTTTT	CAISDLGGEETGELFF
TRBV29-1	NA	NA	TRBJ2-7	TGCAGCGTTGGGACAGTTCACTACGAGCAGTACTTC	CSVGTVHYEQYF
TRBV11-2	NA	NA	TRBJ2-5	TGTGCCAGCAGCCCCGACAGTAATCAAGAGACCCAGTACTTC	CASSPDSNQETQYF
TRBV20-1	NA	NA	TRBJ2-7	TGCAGTGCTACGAGCTACGAGCAGTACTTC	CSATSYEQYF
TRBV7-2	NA	NA	TRBJ2-4	TGTGCCAGCAGCCTCCCAGGTTCGAACATTCAGTACTTC	CASSLPGSNIQYF
TRBV7-2	NA	NA	TRBJ1-2	TGTGCCAGCAGCCACCGGGCAGGGGGCTACACCTTC	CASSHRAGGYTF
TRBV28	NA	NA	TRBJ1-1	TGTGCCAGCACCGACCTAGAGACTGAAGCTTTCTTT	CASTDLETEAFF
TRBV7-6	few	NA	TRBJ1-5	TGTGCCAGCAGCTTAGAAGGAGGCTCGGTGTATCAGCCCCAGCATTTT	CASSLEGGSVYQPQHF
TRBV6-5	NA	NA	TRBJ1-1	TGTGCCAGCAGTTACTACGGGACAAGGATGGCTGAAGCTTTCTTT	CASSYYGTRMAEAFF
TRBV14	NA	TRBD1	TRBJ2-2	TGTGCCAGCAGAGGTCTTGGGACAGGGCTCACCGGGGAGCTGTTTTTT	CASRGLGTGLTGELFF
TRBV25-1	NA	TRBD2	TRBJ2-1	TGTGCCAGCAGCTTAGCGGGAGCAGGGTTCTTC	CASSLAGAGFF
TRBV11-2	NA	NA	TRBJ1-2	TGTGCCAGCAGCTTAGGGGCAGGGCCGGGTGGCTACACCTTC	CASSLGAGPGGYTF
TRBV30	once	TRBD1	TRBJ1-2	TGTGCCTGGAGAGGAGGTGTGACAGGGTCGGGATATGGCTACACCTTC	CAWRGGVTGSGYGYTF
TRBV19	NA	TRBD2	TRBJ2-5	TGTGCCAGCAGGACTAGCGGGATAGAGACCCAGTACTTC	CASRTSGIETQYF
TRBV11-3	NA	NA	TRBJ1-2	TGTGCCAGCAGGCCCGGCTCTAGGGGTTTCTATGGCTACACCTTC	CASRPGSRGFYGYTF
TRBV14	NA	TRBD1	TRBJ1-3	TGTGCCAGCAGGGCTAACAGGGGGCCAAGAAACACCATATATTTT	CASRANRGPRNTIYF
TRBV30	NA	NA	TRBJ1-4	TGTGCCTGGAGCGAGGGAGTCCTTTTTGAAAAACTGTTTTTT	CAWSEGVLFEKLFF
TRBV14	NA	NA	TRBJ2-1	TGTGCCAGCAGCCAGAGCGGGTCCTACAATGAGCAGTTCTTC	CASSQSGSYNEQFF
TRBV4-3	NA	NA	TRBJ1-2	TGCGCCAGCAGCCAAGATAGGTTGGGCGGCTACACCTTC	CASSQDRLGGYTF
TRBV21-1	NA	NA	TRBJ2-7	TGTGCCAGCAGAAAACTAGCCTCCTACGAGCAGTACTTC	CASRKLASYEQYF
TRBV5-4	NA	TRBD2	TRBJ2-5	TGTGCCAGCAGCTTGGGATTAGCGGGGACGAGTCAAGAGACCCAGTACTTC	CASSLGLAGTSQETQYF
TRBV5-6	NA	NA	TRBJ2-3	TGTGCCAGCACCCCAATGCAGGGGTACACAGATACGCAGTATTTT	CASTPMQGYTDTQYF
TRBV7-9	NA	TRBD1	TRBJ2-7	TGTGCCAGCAGCGGGGACAGATACGAGCAGTACTTC	CASSGDRYEQYF
TRBV13	NA	NA	TRBJ2-7	TGTGCCAGCAGCTCCCTTAGGGAGCAAGAGTACTTC	CASSSLREQEYF
TRBV2	NA	NA	TRBJ2-7	TGTGCCAGAACCTTTAAGGACAGTAATTACGAGCAGTACTTC	CARTFKDSNYEQYF
TRBV29-1	NA	NA	TRBJ2-1	TGCAGCCTAACGACAGGTTACAATGAGCAGTTCTTC	CSLTTGYNEQFF
TRBV10-1	NA	NA	TRBJ2-2	TGCGCCAGCAGTGTTGGGCAGGGGGGGGAGCTGTTTTTT	CASSVGQGGELFF
TRBV19	NA	TRBD2	TRBJ2-4	TGTGCCAGTAGTATAACCTCTGCCACGGTTGGACTAGCGGGAGGCCAAAACATTCAGTACTTC	CASSITSATVGLAGGQNIQYF
TRBV19	NA	TRBD1	TRBJ2-2	TGTGCCAGTAGTACCCGGGACAGGGAAAATGCCGGGGAGCTGTTTTTT	CASSTRDRENAGELFF
TRBV29-1	NA	NA	TRBJ1-4	TGCAGCGTTAGACAGACTAATGAAAAACTGTTTTTT	CSVRQTNEKLFF
TRBV5-1	NA	TRBD2	TRBJ2-7	TGCGCCAGCAGCTGGACTAGCGGGAGCTACGAGCAGTACTTC	CASSWTSGSYEQYF
TRBV7-8	NA	TRBD1	TRBJ2-5	TGTGCCAGCAGCTTACAGAGGGACAGGGGAAAGACCCAGTACTTC	CASSLQRDRGKTQYF
TRBV7-9	NA	NA	TRBJ2-7	TGTGCCAGCAGCTTAACGGGGGTCGAGCAGTACTTC	CASSLTGVEQYF
TRBV5-4	NA	NA	TRBJ2-1	TGTGCCAGCAGCTTGGCCGAGGGCAATGAGCAGTTCTTC	CASSLAEGNEQFF